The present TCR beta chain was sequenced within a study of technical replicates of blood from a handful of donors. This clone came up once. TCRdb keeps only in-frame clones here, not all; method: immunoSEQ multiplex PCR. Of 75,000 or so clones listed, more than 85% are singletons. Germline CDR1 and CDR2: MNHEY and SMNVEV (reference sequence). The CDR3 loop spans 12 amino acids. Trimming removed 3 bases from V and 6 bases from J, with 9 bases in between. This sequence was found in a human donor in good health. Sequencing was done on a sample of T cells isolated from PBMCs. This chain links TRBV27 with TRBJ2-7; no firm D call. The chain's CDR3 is CASSFFTGEQYF. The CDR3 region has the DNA TGTGCCAGCAGTTTCTTTACGGGCGAGCAGTACTTC.